This TCR beta chain was identified in a study of control samples from healthy donors and cancer patients (dated by TCRdb to 2019 to 2021). With regard to this clone: Its antigen is not yet known. Base quality data are lacking; no much larger clone is found one base away.

The library relied on the immunoSEQ multiplex PCR assay. The table was pulled from immuneACCESS by TCRdb, which kept in-frame rearrangements only. Such tables lose some clones; where checked, under half of the loss comes from unresolved V genes, and the rest has no known cause. Across this sample there are about 120,000 clones, with 85% to 95% seen only once. Clones ranked in the top ten supply over 0.5% of the sample. The junction carries 13 bases between V and J, which are trimmed by 8 bases and 2 bases respectively. CDR1 and CDR2, per the germline V gene, are SGHAT and FQNNGV. The CDR3 goes from the cysteine to the phenylalanine over 13 residues. The CDR3 DNA has 39 bases and is translated from base 1.

The rearranged segments are TRBV11-2 and TRBJ2-7, and the D gene may be TRBD1, 6 bases matching. The source is a man at least 80 years old with head and neck cancer. The sequenced sample consisted of PBMCs. The CDR3 in this case is CASHGQKTYEQYF. The DNA is TGTGCCAGCCATGGACAGAAGACCTACGAGCAGTACTTC.